What follows are 31 T cell receptor beta chains derived from one specimen sequenced in a study of Graves' ophthalmopathy and Graves' hyperthyroidism. RNA transcripts yielded amplified TCR beta CDR3 regions. The first-round RT-PCR employed HTBI primers together with the Qiagen OneStep RT-PCR kit. A multiplex PCR was then performed as the second round. TCRdb re-analysed the multiplex PCR reads in MiXCR, keeping a single row per CDR3 protein. The data show about 210,000 distinct CDR3 sequences, with around 28% seen just once and approximately 9.6% held by the top ten. Sequencing was done on a sample of peripheral blood. Receptors were obtained from a man aged 50 or older with Graves' ophthalmopathy.

This clonotype was recorded at least ten times. The chain is built from TRBV29-1 and TRBJ1-6; D is ambiguous. The V gene lost 4 bases and the J gene lost 9 bases, with 16 bases spanning the gap. Per germline, CDR1 SQVTM and CDR2 ANQGSEA. This CDR3 is built from 14 residues. The CDR3 here is CSVAEKKGISPLHF. CDR3 DNA: TGCAGCGTTGCCGAGAAGAAGGGAATTTCACCCCTCCACTTT. Supplemented by reference TRBV29-1 and TRBJ1-6, the full variable domain reads SAVISQKPSRDICQRGTSLTIQCQVDSQVTMMFWYRQQPGQSLTLIATANQGSEATYESGFVIDKFPISRPNLTFSTLTVSNMSPEDSSIYLCSVAEKKGISPLHFGNGTRLTVT.

The genes are TRBV7-2 and TRBJ2-7; D might be TRBD1 or TRBD2, each matching 5 bases. The CDR3 contains 15 residues. Trimming left V 5 bases short and J 0 bases short, with 14 bases between. The germline CDR1 and CDR2 sequences are SGHTA and FQGNSA. In nucleotides, the CDR3 is TGTGCCAGCAGCCTCCAGAGGGACGGCTCCTACGAGCAGTACTTC. Protein product: CASSLQRDGSYEQYF.

This clonotype was picked up many times. The CDR3 here is CASSPGRFKNIQYF. Written as DNA, the CDR3 is TGTGCCAGCAGCCCAGGACGTTTCAAAAACATTCAGTACTTC. The chain uses TRBV7-2 and TRBJ2-4; D is ambiguous. V lost 5 bases, J lost 3 bases, and 11 bases lay in between. This CDR3 is 14 amino acids long. The germline V gene encodes CDR1 SGHTA and CDR2 FQGNSA.

The table lists this clonotype with many counts. The chain combines TRBV20-1 with TRBJ2-2; 7 nucleotides line up with TRBD2. J was trimmed by 6 bases and V by 0 bases; bases with no gene match: 10. The germline V gene encodes CDR1 DFQATT and CDR2 SNEGSKA (reference sequence). This CDR3 has 16 amino acids. The DNA for the CDR3 is TGCAGTGCTAGAGATTCAACAGCGGGGAGCGCCGGGGAGCTGTTTTTT. The encoded protein is CSARDSTAGSAGELFF.

This clonotype was observed many times. V is TRBV7-9 and J is TRBJ2-7, with D tentatively TRBD1 (7 bases). Trimming took off 3 bases at V and 5 bases at J, with 14 bases between the two ends. Germline CDR1 and CDR2: SEHNR and FQNEAQ (reference sequence). The CDR3 is 14 residues long. The CDR3 bases are TGTGCCAGCAGCTTTCAGGGGGGTTCCCACGAGCAGTACTTC. Its translation: CASSFQGGSHEQYF.

This clonotype turned up a few times. This CDR3 fails to terminate in the conserved phenylalanine or tryptophan, so it likely reflects a read error. The rearrangement links TRBV28 to TRBJ2-7, with TRBD1 identical over 9 bases. J gave up 3 bases and V 5 bases, and 17 bases lay outside the gene matches. Germline V lookup: CDR1 MDHEN, CDR2 SYDVKM. The CDR3 length is 18 residues. For the CDR3, the DNA is TGTGCCAGCAGTCCCAGTCCCGGGACAGGGAGGGAACTCTACGAGCAGTACTTA. As protein: CASSPSPGTGRELYEQYL.

This clonotype was observed at least ten times. The chain employs TRBV6-1 and TRBJ1-5; D remains unclear. This CDR3 spans 13 amino acids. The V gene lost 6 bases and the J gene lost 8 bases, with 14 bases spanning the gap. Germline V CDR1 and CDR2: MNHNS, SASEGT. The CDR3 spells CASSSTLVEPQHF. The CDR3 DNA reads as TGTGCCAGCAGCTCAACCTTGGTTGAGCCCCAGCATTTT.

The genes are TRBV28 and TRBJ2-7; a weak D match, TRBD1 (6 bases). Germline V gene data show CDR1 as MDHEN and CDR2 as SYDVKM. Trimming took 5 bases from V and 2 from J, leaving 25 bases between them. This CDR3 has 18 amino acids. CDR3 amino acids: CASSPRQVVAIRAYEQYF. The CDR3 bases are TGTGCCAGCAGTCCCCGACAGGTAGTAGCGATAAGGGCCTACGAGCAGTACTTC.

The DNA for the CDR3 is TGTGCCATCAGATCAGGGGCCGGCGAGACCCAGTACTTC. Translated: CAIRSGAGETQYF. The V and J genes are TRBV10-3 and TRBJ2-5; D is possibly TRBD1 (6 bases). Per germline, CDR1 ENHRY and CDR2 SYGVKD. Trimming stripped 6 bases from V and 5 bases from J, with 13 bases between. The CDR3 is 13 amino acids.

This clonotype was observed once. CDR3 DNA: TGTGCCAGCAGTTTCACGGGAAAAACCTACGAGCAGTACTTC. This encodes CASSFTGKTYEQYF. The rearrangement links TRBV12-3 or TRBV12-4 to TRBJ2-7; D is perhaps TRBD2 (5 bases). Trimming shortened V by 3 bases and J by 2 bases, and 11 bases separated the two germline ends. This CDR3 is 14 amino acids long.

This clonotype has at least ten counts. The chain couples TRBV3-1 to TRBJ1-1; D gene ambiguous. Trimming cost V 1 base and J 4 bases, with 7 bases left between them. Germline CDR1 is LGHDT and CDR2 is YNNKEL (reference sequence). CDR3 length equals 13 residues. In nucleotides, the CDR3 is TGTGCCAGCAGCCAAGCGGAGAGCACTGAAGCTTTCTTT. This sequence encodes CASSQAESTEAFF. Complete variable domain (other parts from reference TRBV3-1 and TRBJ1-1): DTAVSQTPKYLVTQMGNDKSIKCEQNLGHDTMYWYKQDSKKFLKIMFSYNNKELIINETVPNRFSPKSPDKAHLNLHINSLELGDSAVYFCASSQAESTEAFFGQGTRLTVV.

This clonotype was observed many times. V gene TRBV6-1 combines with J gene TRBJ1-5, with D tentatively TRBD1 (6 bases). V was shortened by 7 bases and J by 2 bases, with 9 bases between the two germline ends. The CDR3 contains 13 residues. Germline CDR1 MNHNS, CDR2 SASEGT. The CDR3 DNA follows: TGTGCCAGCAAGAGACAGGGCAATCAGCCCCAGCATTTT. Translated: CASKRQGNQPQHF.

The rearrangement links TRBV6-5 to TRBJ1-3, with D possibly matching TRBD1 (6 bases). The CDR3 covers 16 residues. CDR1 is MNHEY, CDR2 SVGAGI, per germline. Trimming stripped 0 bases from V and 0 bases from J, with 9 bases between. CDR3 in amino acids: CASSYSAGVSGNTIYF. DNA of the CDR3: TGTGCCAGCAGTTACTCCGCAGGGGTCTCTGGAAACACCATATATTTT.

There are many counts of this clonotype. V gene TRBV7-8 combines with J gene TRBJ1-2; no clear D. V lost 5 bases and J lost 0, with 10 bases in between. The germline V gene encodes CDR1 SGHVS and CDR2 FQNEAQ. The CDR3 extends over 14 amino acids. The CDR3 coding sequence is TGTGCCAGCAGCCCCCTCATAGCTAACTATGGCTACACCTTC. This translates into CASSPLIANYGYTF.

This clonotype was detected many times. The chain has TRBV30 and TRBJ2-5; maybe TRBD1 (5 bases). The CDR3 runs 14 residues. V was clipped by 3 bases and J by 2 bases, with 13 bases between them. Germline assignment: CDR1 GTSNPN and CDR2 SVGIG (reference sequence). CDR3 sequence reads: CAWRDRPGQETQYF. In DNA form, the CDR3 reads TGTGCCTGGAGGGATCGGCCAGGGCAAGAGACCCAGTACTTC.

This clonotype was recorded at least ten times. The J gene is TRBJ2-7, the V gene TRBV30, with D perhaps assigned TRBD1 or TRBD2 (5 bases each). The CDR3 runs 13 residues. CDR1 GTSNPN and CDR2 SVGIG come from the germline V gene (reference sequence). V lost 2 bases to trimming and J lost 4 bases, with 12 bases between them. The CDR3 region is CAWSSGLAYEQYF. The CDR3 region has the DNA TGTGCCTGGAGTTCGGGGCTAGCTTACGAGCAGTACTTC.

This sequence joins TRBV5-1 and TRBJ2-3; D remains ambiguous. Germline lookup yields CDR1 SGHRS and CDR2 YFSETQ. The CDR3 runs to 14 residues. Trimming took off 0 bases at V and 3 bases at J, with 8 bases between the two ends. CDR3 coding DNA: TGCGCCAGCAGCTTGGAGGCTAGAACAGATACGCAGTATTTT. As protein: CASSLEARTDTQYF.

This clonotype has a count of ten or more. This chain uses TRBV7-3 with TRBJ1-2, with TRBD1 matching over 9 bases. The CDR3 covers 14 residues. Trimming cost V 6 bases and J 8 bases; bases outside gene matches: 10. Per the germline V gene, CDR1 is SGHTA and CDR2 is FQGTGA. The CDR3 reads CASRFTGTGHGYTF. The CDR3 DNA follows: TGTGCCAGCAGGTTTACCGGGACAGGGCACGGCTACACCTTC. Looking up the rest from reference TRBV7-3 and TRBJ1-2 gives the full variable domain: GAGVSQTPSNKVTEKGKYVELRCDPISGHTALYWYRQSLGQGPEFLIYFQGTGAADDSGLPNDRFFAVRPEGSVSTLKIQRTERGDSAVYLCASRFTGTGHGYTFGSGTRLTVV.

In this sample, this clonotype turned up many times. The chain is built from TRBV12-3 or TRBV12-4 and TRBJ2-2; no clear D gene. The CDR3 runs 15 residues. V lost 3 bases and J lost 1, with 9 bases in between. CDR3: CASSLSSQNTGELFF. The CDR3 nucleotides are TGTGCCAGCAGTTTGAGTAGCCAGAACACCGGGGAGCTGTTTTTT.

This clonotype has just a few counts. The J gene is TRBJ2-2, the V gene TRBV24-1; tentative D call: TRBD1 (5 bases). CDR1 and CDR2 (germline): KGHDR, SFDVKD. The V and J ends lost 3 bases and 5 bases respectively, with 9 bases between them. CDR3 size: 14 residues. CDR3 DNA sequence: TGTGCCACCAGTGATCTGAAGGGGACCGGGGAGCTGTTTTTT. This codes for CATSDLKGTGELFF.

This clonotype has at least ten counts. The V call is TRBV4-1, the J call TRBJ2-5; 11 bases map to TRBD2. The V gene end was trimmed by 4 bases and the J gene end by 5 bases; junction bases not matched to a gene: 12. Germline CDR1 is MGHRA and CDR2 is YSYEKL. The length of the CDR3 is 17 residues. The CDR3 DNA follows: TGCGCCAGCAGCCGCACCTTACTAGCGGGAGCAAGGGAGACCCAGTACTTC. This codes for CASSRTLLAGARETQYF.

This clonotype came up a few times. This chain joins TRBV27 and TRBJ2-5; 11 bases agree with TRBD2. This CDR3 is 16 amino acids long. The V gene's germline CDR1 is MNHEY and CDR2 SMNVEV (reference sequence). The V and J ends lost 4 bases and 2 bases, in that order; junction bases with no gene match: 6. The CDR3 loop is CASSYFGTSGQETQYF. Here the CDR3 DNA reads TGTGCCAGCAGTTACTTTGGGACTAGCGGACAAGAGACCCAGTACTTC.

The rearrangement links TRBV27 to TRBJ2-5, with TRBD1 matching 7 bases. Trimming at V came to 6 bases and at J to 1 base, leaving 8 bases not matched to a gene. The CDR3 loop spans 15 amino acids. From germline, CDR1 is MNHEY and CDR2 SMNVEV (reference sequence). As DNA, the CDR3 is TGTGCCAGCAGAGAGACAGGGACCGGCCAAGAGACCCAGTACTTC. It codes for CASRETGTGQETQYF.

This clonotype showed up just a few times. This chain connects TRBV6-5 to TRBJ1-1; 7 nucleotides agree with TRBD1. This CDR3 region has 14 residues. Per germline, CDR1 MNHEY and CDR2 SVGAGI. With V trimmed by 7 bases and J by 5 bases, 10 bases remained unmatched. The CDR3 DNA reads as TGTGCCAGCACTTCGAGACAGGGTTGGACTGAAGCTTTCTTT. Translating it yields CASTSRQGWTEAFF.

J is TRBJ2-7 and V is TRBV11-2, with D tentatively TRBD2 (7 bases). This CDR3 region has 16 residues. Deletions cut 5 bases from V and 3 bases from J, with 20 bases between. Germline-derived CDR1 and CDR2 are SGHAT and FQNNGV. The CDR3: CASSQGGADLNYEQYF. The CDR3 DNA sequence: TGTGCCAGCAGCCAAGGGGGGGCCGACCTTAACTACGAGCAGTACTTC.

V usage is TRBV12-3 or TRBV12-4 and J usage is TRBJ1-2, with D possibly TRBD1 on 5 matching bases. The CDR3 totals 14 residues. V was cut by 7 bases and J by 0 bases, with 12 bases left in between. The CDR3, as DNA: TGTGCCAGCATGGGGACGGTCGCTAACTATGGCTACACCTTC. Residues: CASMGTVANYGYTF.

This clonotype was seen only a few times. The CDR3 sequence: CASSDPQGGSLGTQYF. DNA for the CDR3: TGTGCCAGCAGTGACCCCCAGGGAGGGTCTCTCGGGACCCAGTACTTC. The gene calls are TRBV6-2 or TRBV6-3 and TRBJ2-5; 7 bases line up with TRBD2. Looked up from germline, CDR1 is MNHEY and CDR2 is SVGEGT. The trim removed 5 bases at V and 7 bases at J, leaving 16 bases unmatched. The CDR3 runs to 16 residues.

This clonotype was seen many times. V is TRBV9 and J is TRBJ1-5; D not certain. The CDR3 runs 16 residues. V shed 0 bases and J shed 6 bases, with 16 bases lying between them. The germline gives CDR1 SGDLS, CDR2 YYNGEE. This CDR3 is CASSVDGDGYGQPQHF. The CDR3 nucleotides read TGTGCCAGCAGCGTAGATGGGGATGGGTACGGTCAGCCCCAGCATTTT.

This chain joins TRBV12-3 or TRBV12-4 and TRBJ1-5; 7 bases are shared with TRBD1. CDR3 size: 15 residues. With V trimmed by 6 bases and J by 3 bases, 8 bases remained unmatched. DNA for the CDR3: TGTGCCAGCAGCCCACAGGGGTCCCCCAATCAGCCCCAGCATTTT. It codes for CASSPQGSPNQPQHF.

This clonotype was seen ten or more times. The V gene is TRBV6-4, the J gene TRBJ2-7, with 10 bases aligning to TRBD2. The CDR3 contains 19 residues. Germline CDR1 and CDR2: MRHNA and SNTAGT. Germline trimming cut 5 bases from V and 2 bases from J; bases unmatched to any gene: 18. The chain's CDR3 is CASSRTPTSLAGGPYEQYF. As DNA, the CDR3 is TGTGCCAGCAGTCGTACCCCTACGAGCTTAGCGGGAGGCCCCTACGAGCAGTACTTC.

The rearrangement uses TRBV6-1 and TRBJ1-6; 7 bases fit TRBD1. Looked up from germline, CDR1 is MNHNS and CDR2 is SASEGT. This CDR3 is built from 14 residues. After removal of 3 bases from V and 7 bases from J, the junction contained 3 bases not matched to a gene. The CDR3 here is CASSEGQTNSPLHF. In nucleotides, the CDR3 is TGTGCCAGCAGTGAGGGACAGACGAATTCACCCCTCCACTTT.